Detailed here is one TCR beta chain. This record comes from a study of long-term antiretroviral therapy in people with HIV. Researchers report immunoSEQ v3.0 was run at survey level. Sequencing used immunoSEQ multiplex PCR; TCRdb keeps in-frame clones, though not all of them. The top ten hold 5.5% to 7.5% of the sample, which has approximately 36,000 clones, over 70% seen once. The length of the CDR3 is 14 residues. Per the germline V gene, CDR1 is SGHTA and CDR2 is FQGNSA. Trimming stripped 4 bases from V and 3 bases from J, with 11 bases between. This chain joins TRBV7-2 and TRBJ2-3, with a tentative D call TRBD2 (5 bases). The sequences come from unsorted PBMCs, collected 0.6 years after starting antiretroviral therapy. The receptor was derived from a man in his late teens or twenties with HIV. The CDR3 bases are TGTGCCAGCAGCTCCGGACTGGTTACAGATACGCAGTATTTT. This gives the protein CASSSGLVTDTQYF.